The 24 T cell receptor beta chains given below trace back to one sample, sequenced in a study of cytomegalovirus exposure and HLA in healthy donors listed by TCRdb under 2017. Receptor libraries were prepared by the immunoSEQ multiplex PCR assay. For the multiplex PCR, a mixture combining 60 forward primers for TCR Vbeta segments and 13 reverse primers for TCR Jbeta segments was used. Sourced from immuneACCESS, this table was stored by TCRdb with only in-frame sequences that have V and J called. A share of the clones is absent; for the studies checked, an unresolved V gene accounts for under half, and the remainder has no known explanation. The sample table lists 200,000 to 250,000 clones, 75% to 90% of them with a count of one. The top ten clones comprise roughly 0.75% of the sample. Input material: PBMCs. Every receptor here comes from a boy younger than 10 in good health and CMV-seronegative.

The rearrangement joins TRBV6-5 to TRBJ1-2; 7 nucleotides match TRBD1. The CDR3 spans 12 residues. Germline V gene sequence: CDR1 MNHEY, CDR2 SVGAGI. With V trimmed by 8 bases and J by 9 bases, 9 bases remained unmatched. This CDR3 is CASRPIRGSYTF. CDR3 bases: TGTGCCAGCCGGCCCATCAGGGGGAGCTACACCTTC.

The J gene is TRBJ2-1, the V gene TRBV27; 8 bases align to TRBD2. Trimming cost V 6 bases and J 6 bases; bases outside gene matches: 22. The germline V gene encodes CDR1 MNHEY and CDR2 SMNVEV (reference sequence). This CDR3 comprises 19 residues. The CDR3 spells CASRKGGTSPIGVPNEQFF. The DNA for the CDR3 is TGTGCCAGCAGGAAGGGGGGGACTAGTCCCATTGGGGTCCCCAATGAGCAGTTCTTC.

The chain is built from TRBV6-1 and TRBJ1-1, with D maybe TRBD1 (5 bases). Germline-derived CDR1 and CDR2 are MNHNS and SASEGT. Trimming stripped 0 bases from V and 0 bases from J, with 8 bases between. This CDR3 is 15 amino acids long. The CDR3 loop reads CASSEAPTVNTEAFF. The CDR3 nucleotides read TGTGCCAGCAGTGAAGCTCCGACAGTGAACACTGAAGCTTTCTTT.

The chain links TRBV12-5 to TRBJ1-2, with 7 bases lining up with TRBD1. Trimming took 7 bases from V and 4 from J; bases not matched to a gene: 9. The CDR3 loop spans 14 amino acids. The germline CDR1 and CDR2 sequences are LGHNT and FRNRAP. In DNA form, the CDR3 reads TGTGCTAGTGCCGGGACAGTGGCCCTCTATGGCTACACCTTC. Its protein product is CASAGTVALYGYTF.

The J gene is TRBJ2-5, the V gene TRBV18, with 10 bases matching TRBD2. Trimming took 3 bases from V and 6 from J; bases not matched to a gene: 7. This CDR3 contains 15 residues. Germline V gene sequence: CDR1 KGHSH, CDR2 LQKENI. The CDR3 loop reads CASSPLAGAGQTQYF. CDR3 in DNA: TGTGCCAGCTCACCCCTAGCGGGGGCCGGTCAGACCCAGTACTTC.

The sample holds a few counts of this clone. This CDR3 reads CASSQDRGRGELFF. The CDR3, as DNA: TGTGCCAGCAGCCAAGACCGGGGGAGGGGGGAGCTGTTTTTT. This rearrangement joins TRBV4-2 to TRBJ2-2; D possibly corresponds to TRBD2 (6 bases). Germline loops: CDR1 LGHNA, CDR2 YNFKEQ. V lost 0 bases and J 8 bases, leaving 10 bases between the germline ends. There are 14 residues in the CDR3.

In its sample, this clone was seen once. V is TRBV9 and J is TRBJ2-1; D might be TRBD1 (6 bases). Germline-derived CDR1 and CDR2 are SGDLS and YYNGEE. V gave up 3 bases and J gave up 8 bases, with 18 bases separating them. This CDR3 is 15 amino acids long. The CDR3 sequence is CASSATGTSVDEQFF. The CDR3 DNA reads as TGTGCCAGCAGCGCCACCGGGACATCGGTTGATGAGCAGTTCTTC.

The chain links TRBV7-8 to TRBJ2-7, with 12 bases fitting TRBD2. V lost 3 bases to trimming and J lost 5 bases; unmatched junction nucleotides: 5. The length of the CDR3 is 15 residues. Germline V gives CDR1 SGHVS, CDR2 FQNEAQ. CDR3 protein: CASSFQTSGRNEQYF. CDR3 DNA: TGTGCCAGCAGCTTTCAGACTAGCGGGAGAAACGAGCAGTACTTC.

This clone was seen only a few times. The chain links TRBV5-1 to TRBJ2-7; a weak D match, TRBD1 (6 bases). The CDR3 length is 14 residues. Trimming cost V 4 bases and J 3 bases, with 14 bases left between them. Germline values: CDR1 SGHRS, CDR2 YFSETQ. Here the CDR3 DNA reads TGCGCCAGCAGCCTAGGACAGACAATCTACGAGCAGTACTTC. Its translation is CASSLGQTIYEQYF.

The gene calls are TRBV10-3 and TRBJ2-3, with 8 bases identical to TRBD2. The CDR3 length is 16 residues. V shed 2 bases, J shed 0 bases, and the junction held 4 bases outside the gene matches. Germline CDR1 is ENHRY and CDR2 is SYGVKD. CDR3 coding DNA: TGTGCCATCAGTGAGGGACTAGCTTTTAGCACAGATACGCAGTATTTT. This gives the protein CAISEGLAFSTDTQYF.

The chain is built from TRBV2 and TRBJ2-1; perhaps TRBD2 as D (7 bases). From germline, CDR1 is SNHLY and CDR2 FYNNEI. V was cut by 6 bases and J by 8 bases, with 17 bases left in between. The CDR3 sequence is 14 residues long. CDR3 sequence (DNA): TGTGCCAGCAGATCTGAGGGGGGGTTGTATGAGCAGTTCTTC. It yields the protein CASRSEGGLYEQFF.

CDR3 protein: CASSLARSTDTQYF. The CDR3 nucleotides are TGTGCCAGCAGCTTAGCGCGGAGCACAGATACGCAGTATTTT. This chain links TRBV7-2 with TRBJ2-3, with D unresolved. Trimming stripped 0 bases from V and 0 bases from J, with 4 bases between. The germline V gene encodes CDR1 SGHTA and CDR2 FQGNSA. The CDR3 sequence is 14 residues long.

This chain uses TRBV19 with TRBJ2-5; 7 bases are shared with TRBD2. J was trimmed by 2 bases and V by 3 bases; bases with no gene match: 6. The CDR3 is 15 amino acids. The germline V gene encodes CDR1 LNHDA and CDR2 SQIVND (reference sequence). The CDR3 loop is CASSISSGGQETQYF. In nucleotides, the CDR3 is TGTGCCAGTAGTATCTCTTCGGGAGGACAAGAGACCCAGTACTTC.

V is TRBV4-1 and J is TRBJ1-6; no definite D call. The CDR3 totals 15 residues. CDR1 is MGHRA, CDR2 YSYEKL, per germline. V gave up 4 bases and J gave up 6 bases, with 13 bases separating them. In nucleotides, the CDR3 is TGCGCCAGCAGCCTCCTTGAGGCAGCTAATTCACCCCTCCACTTT. It translates to CASSLLEAANSPLHF.

In regard to this clone: The junction departs from the called germline gene at one end, perhaps through a read error. This chain uses TRBV11-2 with TRBJ1-4; D unclear. This CDR3 is built from 11 residues. Germline V CDR1 and CDR2: SGHAT, FQNNGV. The CDR3 is CASSATGGQAF. The CDR3 DNA reads TGTGCCAGCAGCGCCACGGGTGGCCAAGCTTTT.

This clone appeared a single time. The J gene is TRBJ2-3, the V gene TRBV5-6; D gene unclear. The germline gives CDR1 SGHDT, CDR2 YYEEEE. The V and J ends lost 0 bases and 6 bases respectively, with 5 bases between them. The CDR3 has 12 amino acids. The CDR3 spells CASSLAEDTQYF. Written as DNA, the CDR3 is TGTGCCAGCAGCTTGGCCGAGGATACGCAGTATTTT.

V usage is TRBV5-8 and J usage is TRBJ2-2, with a tentative D call TRBD2 (5 bases). The CDR3 covers 16 residues. V was trimmed by 1 base and J by 0 bases, leaving 10 bases between them. Germline V gene data show CDR1 as SGHTS and CDR2 as YDEGEE. The CDR3 loop reads CASSLREPTNTGELFF. The DNA for the CDR3 is TGTGCCAGCAGCTTGCGGGAACCAACGAACACCGGGGAGCTGTTTTTT.

The rearrangement joins TRBV9 to TRBJ1-1; a weak D match, TRBD1 (5 bases). Germline assignment: CDR1 SGDLS and CDR2 YYNGEE. The V end lost 1 base, the J end lost 2 bases, and 12 bases lay between the germline ends. The CDR3 extends over 15 amino acids. The CDR3 bases are TGTGCCAGCAGCGTAAGTGGGCAGGGCAACACTGAAGCTTTCTTT. The encoded protein is CASSVSGQGNTEAFF.

The V gene is TRBV13, the J gene TRBJ1-6; the D gene is possibly TRBD1 (6 bases). V lost 2 bases and J 8 bases, leaving 22 bases between the germline ends. The CDR3 totals 18 residues. In germline, CDR1 is PRHDT, CDR2 FYEKMQ (reference sequence). This chain's CDR3 is CASSLQTLRQGRDSPLHF. CDR3 DNA sequence: TGTGCCAGCAGCTTACAAACCCTCCGGCAGGGGAGGGATTCACCCCTCCACTTT.

The chain combines TRBV10-3 with TRBJ2-1, with 14 bases matching TRBD2. V was pared by 11 bases and J by 3 bases, with 6 bases of the junction left unmatched. From germline, CDR1 is ENHRY and CDR2 SYGVKD. The CDR3 runs to 15 residues. CDR3 sequence: CAVTGTSGGYNEQFF. CDR3 DNA: TGTGCCGTGACCGGGACTAGCGGGGGCTACAATGAGCAGTTCTTC.

The gene calls are TRBV11-2 and TRBJ2-1; 8 nucleotides line up with TRBD1. CDR3 length equals 15 residues. V gave up 4 bases and J gave up 5 bases; unmatched junction bases: 7. Germline CDR1 reads SGHAT; CDR2 reads FQNNGV. DNA of the CDR3: TGTGCCAGCAGCTCCAAGGACAGGGCGGACAATGAGCAGTTCTTC. Residues: CASSSKDRADNEQFF.

The V and J genes are TRBV27 and TRBJ1-4; 8 bases match TRBD1. The V gene end was trimmed by 4 bases and the J gene end by 7 bases; junction bases not matched to a gene: 5. Germline CDR1 reads MNHEY; CDR2 reads SMNVEV (reference sequence). This CDR3 spans 14 amino acids. CDR3 amino acids: CASSSRTGTEKLFF. The CDR3 DNA is TGTGCCAGCAGTTCTAGGACAGGGACTGAAAAACTGTTTTTT.

This clone is a singleton in its sample. The chain couples TRBV6-5 to TRBJ1-2; 9 bases align to TRBD1. This CDR3 is 13 amino acids long. V lost 6 bases, J lost 6 bases, and 5 bases stayed unmatched. The V gene's germline CDR1 is MNHEY and CDR2 SVGAGI. Here the CDR3 reads CASSRTGAHGYTF. For the CDR3, the DNA is TGTGCCAGCAGCCGGACAGGGGCGCATGGCTACACCTTC.

The chain employs TRBV5-4 and TRBJ1-1, with 7 bases identical to TRBD1. The CDR3 extends over 17 amino acids. The J segment lost 6 bases and the V segment lost 0 bases, leaving 14 bases of the junction unmatched. In germline, CDR1 is SGHNT, CDR2 YYREEE (reference sequence). The CDR3 here is CASSLGGSGGLNAEAFF. In nucleotides, the CDR3 is TGTGCCAGCAGCTTGGGAGGGTCAGGGGGACTTAATGCTGAAGCTTTCTTT.